Described below is a single T cell receptor (beta chain) sequence and its context. Its target is not known. The assay, immunoSEQ v3.0, was run at survey level. Samples were sequenced targeting roughly 35,000-50,000 T-cell genomes each. Sequenced by immunoSEQ multiplex PCR; TCRdb stores in-frame clones only, minus some. The sample lists some 20,000 clones, roughly 83% occurring once. This sample is drawn from a study of long-term antiretroviral therapy in people with HIV. Deletions cut 1 base from V and 3 bases from J, with 3 bases between. In germline, CDR1 is MGHRA, CDR2 YSYEKL. The CDR3 length is 12 residues. General study results and limits: Dominating the repertoire at all time points were the clones that expanded before ART.

Sequenced here: unsorted PBMCs, sampled 0.9 years after starting antiretroviral therapy. The chain employs TRBV4-1 and TRBJ1-2, with D hard to call. The sequence came from a man aged 18-30 years with HIV. The CDR3 DNA follows: TGCGCCAGCAGCCAAGCAGACTATGGCTACACCTTC. Its translation: CASSQADYGYTF.